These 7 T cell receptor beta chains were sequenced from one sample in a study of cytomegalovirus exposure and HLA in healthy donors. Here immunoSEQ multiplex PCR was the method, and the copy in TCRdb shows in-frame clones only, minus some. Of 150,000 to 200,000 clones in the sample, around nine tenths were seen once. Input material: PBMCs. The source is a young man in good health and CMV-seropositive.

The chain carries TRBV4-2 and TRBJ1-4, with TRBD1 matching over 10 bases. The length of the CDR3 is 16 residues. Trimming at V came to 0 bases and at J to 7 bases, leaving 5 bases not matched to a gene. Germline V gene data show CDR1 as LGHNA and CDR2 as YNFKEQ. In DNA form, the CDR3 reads TGTGCCAGCAGCCAAGATCTTGGGACAGGGGCTGAAAAACTGTTTTTT. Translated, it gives CASSQDLGTGAEKLFF.

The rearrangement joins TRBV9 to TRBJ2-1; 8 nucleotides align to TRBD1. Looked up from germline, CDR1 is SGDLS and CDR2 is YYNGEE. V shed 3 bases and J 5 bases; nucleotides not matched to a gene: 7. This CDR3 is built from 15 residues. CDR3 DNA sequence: TGTGCCAGCAGCGGACAGGGGTGGTCTGACAATGAGCAGTTCTTC. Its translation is CASSGQGWSDNEQFF.

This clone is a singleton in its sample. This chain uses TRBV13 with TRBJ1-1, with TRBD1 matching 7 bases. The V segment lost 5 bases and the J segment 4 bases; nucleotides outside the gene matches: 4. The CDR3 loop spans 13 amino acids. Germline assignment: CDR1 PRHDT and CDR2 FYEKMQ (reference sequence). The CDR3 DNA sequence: TGTGCCAGCAGCCGACAGGGAGGCACTGAAGCTTTCTTT. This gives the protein CASSRQGGTEAFF.

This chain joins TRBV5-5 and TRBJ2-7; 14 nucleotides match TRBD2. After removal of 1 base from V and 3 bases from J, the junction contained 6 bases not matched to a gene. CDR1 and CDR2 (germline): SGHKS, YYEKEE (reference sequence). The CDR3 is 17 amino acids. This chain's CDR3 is CASSLTGTSGSLYEQYF. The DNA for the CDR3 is TGTGCCAGCAGCTTGACAGGGACTAGCGGGAGCCTCTACGAGCAGTACTTC.

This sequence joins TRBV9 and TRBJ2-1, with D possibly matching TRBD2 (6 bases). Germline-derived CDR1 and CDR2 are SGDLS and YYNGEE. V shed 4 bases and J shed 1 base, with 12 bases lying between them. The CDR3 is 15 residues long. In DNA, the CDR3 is TGTGCCAGCAGCCCAGTCGGGAGTTCCTACAATGAGCAGTTCTTC. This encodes CASSPVGSSYNEQFF.

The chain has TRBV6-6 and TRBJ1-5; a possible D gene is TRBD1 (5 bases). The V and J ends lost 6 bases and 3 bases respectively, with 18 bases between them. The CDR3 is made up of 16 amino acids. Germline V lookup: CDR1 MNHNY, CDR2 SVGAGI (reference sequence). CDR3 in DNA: TGTGCCAGCAGCCCCCGTGGGGGAGGGGCCAATCAGCCCCAGCATTTT. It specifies CASSPRGGGANQPQHF.

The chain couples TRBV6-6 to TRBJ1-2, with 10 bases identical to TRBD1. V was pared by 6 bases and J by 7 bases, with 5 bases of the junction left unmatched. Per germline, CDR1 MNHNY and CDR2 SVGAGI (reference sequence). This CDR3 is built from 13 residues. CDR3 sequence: CASRGQGLGGYTF. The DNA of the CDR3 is TGTGCCAGCAGGGGACAGGGGCTGGGTGGCTACACCTTC.